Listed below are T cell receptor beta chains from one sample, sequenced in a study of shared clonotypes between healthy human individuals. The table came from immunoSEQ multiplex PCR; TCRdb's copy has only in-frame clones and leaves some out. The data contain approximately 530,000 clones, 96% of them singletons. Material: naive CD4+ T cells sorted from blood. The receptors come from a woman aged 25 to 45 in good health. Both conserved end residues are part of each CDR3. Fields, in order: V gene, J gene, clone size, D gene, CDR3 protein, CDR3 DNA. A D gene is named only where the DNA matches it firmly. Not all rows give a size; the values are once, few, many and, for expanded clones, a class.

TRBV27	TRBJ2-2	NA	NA	CASKHRDGAGELFF	TGTGCCAGCAAGCATCGGGATGGGGCCGGGGAGCTGTTTTTT
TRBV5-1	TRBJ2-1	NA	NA	CASSLGGPNEQFF	TGCGCCAGCAGCTTGGGGGGGCCCAATGAGCAGTTCTTC
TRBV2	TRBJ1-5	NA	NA	CASRDSYSNQPQHF	TGTGCCAGCAGAGACAGTTATAGCAATCAGCCCCAGCATTTT
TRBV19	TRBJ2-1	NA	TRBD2	CASSITTSGPYNEQFF	TGTGCCAGTAGTATCACCACTAGCGGGCCCTACAATGAGCAGTTCTTC
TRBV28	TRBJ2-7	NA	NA	CASSSHSTGNYEQYF	TGTGCCAGCAGTTCCCACTCGACAGGTAACTACGAGCAGTACTTC
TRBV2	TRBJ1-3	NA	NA	CASKLDSGNTIYF	TGTGCCAGCAAACTTGACTCTGGAAACACCATATATTTT
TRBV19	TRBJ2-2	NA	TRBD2	CASSIGVAGGSFRGTGELFF	TGTGCCAGTAGTATAGGGGTAGCGGGAGGCTCCTTCCGAGGCACCGGGGAGCTGTTTTTT
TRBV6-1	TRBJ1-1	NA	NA	CASSEWGEAFF	TGTGCCAGCAGTGAATGGGGGGAGGCTTTCTTT
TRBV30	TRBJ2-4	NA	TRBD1	CAWSAGTAKIAKNIQYF	TGTGCCTGGAGCGCCGGGACAGCGAAGATAGCCAAAAACATTCAGTACTTC
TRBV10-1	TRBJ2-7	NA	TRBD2	CASSEFLAGGGRYEQYF	TGCGCCAGCAGTGAGTTCCTAGCGGGAGGAGGTCGGTACGAGCAGTACTTC
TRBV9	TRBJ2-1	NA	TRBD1	CASSHPQGAAFDEQFF	TGTGCCAGCAGCCATCCTCAGGGGGCAGCTTTCGATGAGCAGTTCTTC
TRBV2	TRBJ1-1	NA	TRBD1	CASSEQGASEAFF	TGTGCCAGCAGTGAACAGGGGGCGTCTGAAGCTTTCTTT
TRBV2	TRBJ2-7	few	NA	CASGTLYEQYF	TGTGCCAGCGGGACACTCTACGAGCAGTACTTC
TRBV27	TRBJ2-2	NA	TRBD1	CASSFVWQGAPGELFF	TGTGCCAGCAGTTTCGTTTGGCAGGGGGCGCCCGGGGAGCTGTTTTTT
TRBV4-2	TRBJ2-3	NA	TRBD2	CASSRGASGMMDTQYF	TGTGCCAGCAGCCGCGGAGCTAGCGGGATGATGGATACGCAGTATTTT
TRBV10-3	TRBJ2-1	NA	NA	CAISSFREPGEQFF	TGTGCCATCAGTTCCTTCCGGGAGCCAGGGGAGCAGTTCTTC
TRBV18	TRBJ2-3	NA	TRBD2	CASSPGLETDTQYF	TGTGCCAGCTCACCTGGACTAGAAACAGATACGCAGTATTTT
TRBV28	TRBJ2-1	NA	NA	CASSARGWSSYNEQFF	TGTGCCAGCAGCGCTAGAGGGTGGAGCTCCTACAATGAGCAGTTCTTC
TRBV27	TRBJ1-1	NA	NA	CASSLTANTEAFF	TGTGCCAGCAGTTTGACAGCGAACACTGAAGCTTTCTTT
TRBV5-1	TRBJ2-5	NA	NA	CASSLATGRQETQYF	TGCGCCAGCAGCTTGGCTACAGGGCGCCAAGAGACCCAGTACTTC
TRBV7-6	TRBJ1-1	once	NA	CASSPSPIGEAFF	TGTGCCAGCAGCCCCTCACCGATTGGGGAAGCTTTCTTT
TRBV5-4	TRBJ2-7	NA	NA	CASSLGQDTTYEQYF	TGTGCCAGCAGCTTGGGTCAAGACACGACCTACGAGCAGTACTTC
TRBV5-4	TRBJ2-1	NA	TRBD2	CASSFPEGGGLAGVNEQFF	TGTGCCAGCAGCTTCCCCGAGGGGGGCGGGCTAGCGGGAGTTAATGAGCAGTTCTTC
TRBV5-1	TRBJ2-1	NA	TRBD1	CASSLAAGTGSYNEQFF	TGCGCCAGCAGCTTGGCCGCTGGGACAGGGAGCTACAATGAGCAGTTCTTC
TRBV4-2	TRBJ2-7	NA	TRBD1	CASSLRTGEYEQYF	TGTGCCAGCAGCCTCAGGACAGGGGAATACGAGCAGTACTTC
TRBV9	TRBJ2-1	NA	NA	CASSPHYEDEQFF	TGTGCCAGCAGCCCCCACTATGAGGATGAGCAGTTCTTC
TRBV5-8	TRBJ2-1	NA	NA	CASSLDGQSYNEQFF	TGTGCCAGCAGCTTGGATGGACAGTCCTACAATGAGCAGTTCTTC
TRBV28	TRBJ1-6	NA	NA	CASRVFLRSPLHF	TGTGCCAGCCGGGTCTTCCTGCGTTCACCCCTCCACTTT
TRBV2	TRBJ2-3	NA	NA	CASGTFASTDTQYF	TGTGCCAGCGGAACATTCGCTAGCACAGATACGCAGTATTTT
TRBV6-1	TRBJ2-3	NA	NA	CASSDASSTDTQYF	TGTGCCAGCAGTGACGCCTCTAGCACAGATACGCAGTATTTT
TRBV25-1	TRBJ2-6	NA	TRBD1	CASSELQGRSGANVLTF	TGTGCCAGCAGTGAATTACAGGGGAGATCTGGGGCCAACGTCCTGACTTTC
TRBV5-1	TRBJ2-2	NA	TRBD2	CASSYQLAGALTGELFF	TGCGCCAGCAGCTACCAACTAGCGGGAGCTCTCACCGGGGAGCTGTTTTTT
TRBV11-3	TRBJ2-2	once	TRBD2	CASSIGLAGLGELFF	TGTGCCAGCAGCATCGGACTAGCGGGCCTCGGGGAGCTGTTTTTT
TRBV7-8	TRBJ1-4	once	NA	CASSPARTRSANEKLFF	TGTGCCAGCAGCCCAGCACGTACTAGATCTGCTAATGAAAAACTGTTTTTT
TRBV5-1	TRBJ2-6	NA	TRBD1	CASSLSATGTGANVLTF	TGCGCCAGCAGCTTGTCTGCGACAGGGACTGGGGCCAACGTCCTGACTTTC
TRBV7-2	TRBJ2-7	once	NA	CASSRQSVYEQYF	TGTGCCAGCAGCCGTCAGTCCGTCTACGAGCAGTACTTC
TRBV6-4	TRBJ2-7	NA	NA	CASSDPVRDGLYEQYF	TGTGCCAGCAGTGACCCAGTCCGGGACGGCCTCTACGAGCAGTACTTC
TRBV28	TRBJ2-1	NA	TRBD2	CASSLWHGRSYNEQFF	TGTGCCAGCAGTTTATGGCACGGGAGGTCCTACAATGAGCAGTTCTTC
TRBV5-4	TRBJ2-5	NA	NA	CASSLQTGHQETQYF	TGTGCCAGCAGCCTCCAAACGGGTCACCAAGAGACCCAGTACTTC
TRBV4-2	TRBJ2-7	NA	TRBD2	CASRATSGNYYEQYF	TGTGCCAGCAGGGCGACTAGCGGAAATTATTACGAGCAGTACTTC
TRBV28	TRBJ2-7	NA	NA	CASSRADPMYEQYF	TGTGCCAGCAGTAGGGCAGACCCTATGTACGAGCAGTACTTC
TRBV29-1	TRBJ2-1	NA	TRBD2	CSVLLGLASDEQFF	TGCAGCGTCCTTCTGGGACTAGCGTCGGATGAGCAGTTCTTC
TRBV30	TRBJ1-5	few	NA	CAWTSGGQPQHF	TGTGCCTGGACCTCCGGGGGTCAGCCCCAGCATTTT
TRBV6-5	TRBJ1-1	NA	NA	CASSYSSGGRDTEAFF	TGTGCCAGCAGTTACTCGAGCGGGGGTCGTGACACTGAAGCTTTCTTT
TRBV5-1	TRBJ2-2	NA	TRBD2	CASSTRLAENTGELFF	TGCGCCAGCAGCACCCGACTAGCAGAGAACACCGGGGAGCTGTTTTTT
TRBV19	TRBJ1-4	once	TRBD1	CASSFSTGRSEKLFF	TGTGCCAGTAGTTTCTCGACAGGGCGGAGTGAAAAACTGTTTTTT
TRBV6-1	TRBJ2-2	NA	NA	CASSEGGPRTGELFF	TGTGCCAGCAGTGAAGGGGGACCTAGAACCGGGGAGCTGTTTTTT
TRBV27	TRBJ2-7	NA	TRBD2	CASRGLAGVEQYF	TGTGCCAGCCGAGGACTAGCGGGAGTTGAGCAGTACTTC
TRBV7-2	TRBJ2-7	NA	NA	CASSLVRRGEQYF	TGTGCCAGCAGCTTAGTCAGGCGTGGCGAGCAGTACTTC
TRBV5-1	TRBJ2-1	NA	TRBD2	CASSSGTSGVNYNEQFF	TGCGCCAGCAGCTCCGGGACTAGCGGAGTAAACTACAATGAGCAGTTCTTC
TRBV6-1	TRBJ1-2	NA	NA	CASCGAAPVLGGYTF	TGTGCCAGCTGCGGGGCAGCGCCCGTTCTCGGTGGCTACACCTTC
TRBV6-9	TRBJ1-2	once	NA	CASSWQGRRYGYTF	TGTGCCAGCAGTTGGCAGGGACGTCGCTATGGCTACACCTTC
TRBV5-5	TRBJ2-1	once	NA	CASRTVGADNEQFF	TGTGCCAGCAGGACCGTAGGAGCGGACAATGAGCAGTTCTTC
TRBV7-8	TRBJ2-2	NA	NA	CASSPRDGPLGGELFF	TGTGCCAGCAGCCCCCGGGACGGACCGTTGGGCGGGGAGCTGTTTTTT
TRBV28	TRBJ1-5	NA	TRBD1	CASSGSGQGSQPQHF	TGTGCCAGCAGTGGTTCGGGACAGGGTAGTCAGCCCCAGCATTTT